A single sample gave rise to the 24 T cell receptor beta chains below, sequenced in a study of blood T cell repertoires in COVID-19. Clones were read by immunoSEQ multiplex PCR, and TCRdb kept only the in-frame ones, dropping some. The table lists about 180,000 clones, approximately 83% of them singletons. Sample: peripheral blood. The receptor set was obtained from a man aged 60 to 75 with acute or convalescent COVID-19.

This sequence joins TRBV28 and TRBJ2-5; 10 bases are shared with TRBD2. J lost 1 base, V lost 3 bases, and 2 bases had no gene match. This CDR3 spans 15 amino acids. Looked up from germline, CDR1 is MDHEN and CDR2 is SYDVKM. The CDR3 here is CASSFLAGVQETQYF. The CDR3, as DNA: TGTGCCAGCAGTTTTCTAGCGGGAGTCCAAGAGACCCAGTACTTC.

CDR3 DNA sequence: TGTGCCAGCAGCCAAGCTGGACAGGGCGGCACAGATACGCAGTATTTT. Translating gives CASSQAGQGGTDTQYF. J is TRBJ2-3 and V is TRBV3-1 (or the pseudogene TRBV3-2), with TRBD1 identical over 8 bases. After removal of 1 base from V and 1 base from J, the junction contained 4 bases not matched to a gene. Germline V CDR1 and CDR2: LGHDT, YNNKEL (reference sequence). The CDR3 is made up of 16 amino acids.

As DNA, the CDR3 is TGCGCCAGCAGCCAAGAGTTGACAGGGTCTATGGATGAGCAGTTCTTC. It encodes CASSQELTGSMDEQFF. The chain joins TRBV4-3 to TRBJ2-1, with 7 bases identical to TRBD1. The CDR3 is 16 residues long. Germline loops: CDR1 LGHNA, CDR2 YSLEER. J gave up 8 bases and V 0 bases, and 10 bases lay outside the gene matches.

The chain links TRBV28 to TRBJ2-7, with 12 bases matching TRBD1. The CDR3 sequence is 17 residues long. V lost 3 bases and J lost 5; bases outside the gene matches: 11. Per the germline V gene, CDR1 is MDHEN and CDR2 is SYDVKM. The DNA of the CDR3 is TGTGCCAGCAGTTTCCTCCGGCCCGGGACAGGGGGCCACGAGCAGTACTTC. Translating it yields CASSFLRPGTGGHEQYF.

J is TRBJ1-1 and V is TRBV7-9; 7 bases line up with TRBD1. V gave up 3 bases and J gave up 6 bases; unmatched junction bases: 7. The CDR3 runs 14 residues. The germline gives CDR1 SEHNR, CDR2 FQNEAQ (reference sequence). CDR3 protein: CASSFWSGGAEAFF. As DNA, the CDR3 is TGTGCCAGCAGCTTTTGGTCAGGGGGTGCTGAAGCTTTCTTT. Variable domain in full (rest from reference TRBV7-9 and TRBJ1-1): DTGVSQNPRHKITKRGQNVTFRCDPISEHNRLYWYRQTLGQGPEFLTYFQNEAQLEKSRLLSDRFSAERPKGSFSTLEIQRTEQGDSAMYLCASSFWSGGAEAFFGQGTRLTVV.

The chain links TRBV30 to TRBJ2-7; TRBD2 might be the D (7 bases). CDR3 length: 15 amino acids. Trimming left V 1 base short and J 3 bases short, with 16 bases between. Germline V lookup: CDR1 GTSNPN, CDR2 SVGIG (reference sequence). Here the CDR3 reads CAWSDPGRGNYEQYF. In nucleotides, the CDR3 is TGTGCCTGGAGTGACCCTGGGAGGGGGAACTACGAGCAGTACTTC.

This chain links TRBV7-9 with TRBJ2-2; 9 positions agree with TRBD2. Germline CDR1 reads SEHNR; CDR2 reads FQNEAQ (reference sequence). Trimming cost V 5 bases and J 8 bases; bases outside gene matches: 9. This CDR3 spans 15 amino acids. The CDR3 region is CASSRTSAQGGELFF. The CDR3 DNA reads as TGTGCCAGCAGCCGGACTAGCGCCCAGGGGGGGGAGCTGTTTTTT.

CDR3 sequence: CACRRGRGTDTQYF. CDR3 DNA sequence: TGTGCCTGCAGAAGGGGGCGAGGCACAGATACGCAGTATTTT. The J gene is TRBJ2-3, the V gene TRBV30, with 7 bases fitting TRBD1. CDR3 length equals 14 residues. V lost 6 bases, J lost 1 base, and 7 bases stayed unmatched. Germline V gene data show CDR1 as GTSNPN and CDR2 as SVGIG (reference sequence). Looking up the rest from reference TRBV30 and TRBJ2-3 gives the full variable domain: SQTIHQWPATLVQPVGSPLSLECTVEGTSNPNLYWYRQAAGRGLQLLFYSVGIGQISSEVPQNLSASRPQDRQFILSSKKLLLSDSGFYLCACRRGRGTDTQYFGPGTRLTVL.

This chain links TRBV5-5 with TRBJ2-2; D is perhaps TRBD1 (6 bases). CDR3 length: 15 amino acids. Germline loops: CDR1 SGHKS, CDR2 YYEKEE (reference sequence). With 3 bases removed from V and 4 bases from J, the gap between germline ends came to 13 bases. The CDR3 sequence: CASSWFGGGTGELFF. CDR3 DNA: TGTGCCAGCAGCTGGTTTGGGGGCGGCACCGGGGAGCTGTTTTTT.

The chain uses TRBV5-6 and TRBJ2-5; 7 bases are a match to TRBD2. This CDR3 contains 14 residues. Germline V gene data show CDR1 as SGHDT and CDR2 as YYEEEE. The V and J ends lost 6 bases and 2 bases, in that order; junction bases with no gene match: 7. As DNA, the CDR3 is TGTGCCAGCATGAAGGGAGGGCAGCAAGAGACCCAGTACTTC. Translating it yields CASMKGGQQETQYF.

The chain has TRBV4-1 and TRBJ1-2, with 10 bases matching TRBD1. The CDR3 contains 14 residues. Germline assignment: CDR1 MGHRA and CDR2 YSYEKL. The V segment lost 3 bases and the J segment 8 bases; nucleotides outside the gene matches: 6. Written as DNA, the CDR3 is TGCGCCAGCAGCCAGAGGGACAGGGGTTGGGGCTACACCTTC. It specifies CASSQRDRGWGYTF.

Turning to this clone: Other DNA sequences within the sample encode an identical CDR3. The CDR3 DNA sequence: TGCGCCAGCAGCGCGCGGGAGGGCACAGATACGCAGTATTTT. Its translation: CASSAREGTDTQYF. The chain is built from TRBV5-1 and TRBJ2-3, with TRBD2 identical over 8 bases. The CDR3 runs to 14 residues. The junction had 2 bases not matched to a gene; V was cut back by 4 bases and J by 1 base. CDR1 SGHRS and CDR2 YFSETQ come from the germline V gene.

V gene TRBV19 combines with J gene TRBJ1-2; TRBD1 is a possible D gene (6 bases). V lost 10 bases and J lost 6, with 15 bases in between. The CDR3 is made up of 12 amino acids. Germline CDR1 LNHDA, CDR2 SQIVND (reference sequence). The DNA of the CDR3 is TGTGCCACGATCGGGGGGGCGAATGGCTACACCTTC. The encoded protein is CATIGGANGYTF. Full variable domain (rest looked up from reference TRBV19 and TRBJ1-2): DGGITQSPKYLFRKEGQNVTLSCEQNLNHDAMYWYRQDPGQGLRLIYYSQIVNDFQKGDIAEGYSVSREKKESFPLTVTSAQKNPTAFYLCATIGGANGYTFGSGTRLTVV.

This chain connects TRBV28 to TRBJ2-7, with TRBD1 as a possible D gene (5 bases). Per germline, CDR1 MDHEN and CDR2 SYDVKM. The ends were cut back, 5 bases at V and 5 bases at J, with 10 bases in the middle. The CDR3 spans 12 residues. The CDR3 DNA is TGTGCCAGCAGTGACGACAGCAACGAGCAGTACTTC. Protein: CASSDDSNEQYF. Based on the CDR3 plus reference TRBV28 and TRBJ2-7, the full variable domain is DVKVTQSSRYLVKRTGEKVFLECVQDMDHENMFWYRQDPGLGLRLIYFSYDVKMKEKGDIPEGYSVSREKKERFSLILESASTNQTSMYLCASSDDSNEQYFGPGTRLTVT.

This chain joins TRBV11-3 and TRBJ2-7; D is undetermined. The V gene's germline CDR1 is SGHNT and CDR2 YENEEA. Deletions cut 5 bases from V and 7 bases from J, with 12 bases between. There are 12 residues in the CDR3. The CDR3 loop is CASSDSPFEQYF. DNA of the CDR3: TGTGCCAGCAGCGACTCTCCCTTTGAGCAGTACTTC. The full variable domain, its missing parts supplied by reference TRBV11-3 and TRBJ2-7, is EAGVVQSPRYKIIEKKQPVAFWCNPISGHNTLYWYLQNLGQGPELLIRYENEEAVDDSQLPKDRFSAERLKGVDSTLKIQPAELGDSAVYLCASSDSPFEQYFGPGTRLTVT.

The rearrangement uses TRBV7-2 and TRBJ1-4; 8 bases match TRBD1. The germline V gene has CDR1 SGHTA and CDR2 FQGNSA. Unmatched junction bases numbered 5, after V lost 6 bases and J lost 2 bases. This CDR3 contains 15 residues. The CDR3 DNA reads TGTGCCAGCAGTTCGCAGGGGGCGACTAATGAAAAACTGTTTTTT. Translation: CASSSQGATNEKLFF.

The rearrangement uses TRBV19 and TRBJ2-5; 7 bases are shared with TRBD1. With 2 bases clipped from V and 6 bases from J, the junction kept 3 bases outside the gene matches. Per the germline V gene, CDR1 is LNHDA and CDR2 is SQIVND (reference sequence). The CDR3 extends over 13 amino acids. As DNA, the CDR3 is TGTGCCAGTAGTATACAGGGGGTGAAGACCCAGTACTTC. Protein: CASSIQGVKTQYF.

The rearrangement links TRBV28 to TRBJ2-7, with 7 bases lining up with TRBD1. The V gene's germline CDR1 is MDHEN and CDR2 SYDVKM. V lost 5 bases to trimming and J lost 3 bases; unmatched junction nucleotides: 10. CDR3 size: 15 residues. The CDR3 sequence is CASSLLGTENYEQYF. CDR3 in DNA: TGTGCCAGCAGTCTCTTAGGGACAGAGAACTACGAGCAGTACTTC.

The chain couples TRBV7-8 to TRBJ2-7, with TRBD2 matching over 7 bases. From germline, CDR1 is SGHVS and CDR2 FQNEAQ. V shed 6 bases, J shed 0 bases, and the junction held 5 bases outside the gene matches. This CDR3 is 14 amino acids long. The CDR3 sequence: CASSVLAVSYEQYF. CDR3 in DNA: TGTGCCAGCAGTGTTCTAGCGGTCTCCTACGAGCAGTACTTC.

The V call is TRBV19, the J call TRBJ1-2; tentatively, D is TRBD1 (5 bases). This CDR3 is built from 15 residues. V lost 6 bases, J lost 6 bases, and 20 bases lay in between. CDR1 and CDR2 (germline): LNHDA, SQIVND (reference sequence). CDR3 bases: TGTGCCAGTAGCAGCTATACCCGGGGGATCGATGGCTACACCTTC. Its protein is CASSSYTRGIDGYTF.

The chain recombines TRBV12-3 or TRBV12-4 with TRBJ2-4, with a tentative D call TRBD2 (6 bases). This CDR3 has 12 residues. The V gene lost 6 bases and the J gene lost 7 bases, with 10 bases spanning the gap. Here the CDR3 DNA reads TGTGCCAGCAGCCCCGGGGGTAACATTCAGTACTTC. As protein: CASSPGGNIQYF.

This rearrangement joins TRBV6-1 to TRBJ1-1; maybe TRBD1 (5 bases). CDR3 length: 15 residues. CDR1 MNHNS and CDR2 SASEGT come from the germline V gene. Trimming took 0 bases from V and 7 from J, leaving 15 bases between them. The CDR3 reads CASSEARAGTFEAFF. The CDR3, as DNA: TGTGCCAGCAGTGAAGCCCGGGCAGGGACTTTTGAAGCTTTCTTT.

This clone was seen only a few times. The chain employs TRBV4-2 and TRBJ2-3; D is ambiguous. CDR3 size: 14 residues. The V gene's germline CDR1 is LGHNA and CDR2 YNFKEQ. Between the trimmed V and J ends, which lost 2 bases and 6 bases, there was a span of 12 bases. The CDR3: CASSQKLFGDTQYF. The DNA for the CDR3 is TGTGCCAGCAGCCAAAAACTATTTGGGGATACGCAGTATTTT.

This chain uses TRBV4-2 with TRBJ1-1, with 8 bases matching TRBD1. The CDR3 extends over 16 amino acids. Germline V gene data show CDR1 as LGHNA and CDR2 as YNFKEQ. V shed 0 bases and J 5 bases; nucleotides not matched to a gene: 8. The CDR3 coding sequence is TGTGCCAGCAGCCAAGATGTACCAGGGGGCGCGACTGAAGCTTTCTTT. Its translation: CASSQDVPGGATEAFF.